One sample yielded the 14 T cell receptor beta chains listed below, sequenced in a study of PD-1 blockade in classical Hodgkin lymphoma. Assay: immunoSEQ multiplex PCR; the TCRdb copy retains only in-frame clones and omits some. The table shows around 27,000 clones, with 91% occurring only once. Stated time point: newly diagnosed, previously untreated cHL patient sample. The material sequenced was peripheral blood mononuclear cells (PBMCs). Receptors originate from a human donor with classical Hodgkin lymphoma.

DNA of the CDR3: TGTGCCAGCAGCCTTGATCCTCCTCTCTCTGGGGCCAACGTCCTGACTTTC. Protein: CASSLDPPLSGANVLTF. The chain carries TRBV5-6 and TRBJ2-6, with D uncertain. Deletions cut 4 bases from V and 0 bases from J, with 14 bases between. Germline V CDR1 and CDR2: SGHDT, YYEEEE. CDR3 size: 17 residues.

The chain joins TRBV28 to TRBJ2-7; D might be TRBD1 or TRBD2, each matching 6 bases. The germline CDR1 and CDR2 sequences are MDHEN and SYDVKM. The CDR3 covers 14 residues. Trimming removed 5 bases at V and 2 bases at J, with 13 bases between. CDR3 nucleotide sequence: TGTGCCAGCAGTACCCCGGGGGCCGCCTACGAGCAGTACTTC. It specifies CASSTPGAAYEQYF.

The chain is built from TRBV2 and TRBJ2-7, with 7 bases matching TRBD1. The CDR3 extends over 14 amino acids. Germline assignment: CDR1 SNHLY and CDR2 FYNNEI. After removal of 1 base from V and 4 bases from J, the junction contained 4 bases not matched to a gene. CDR3 amino acids: CASSEGRGRYEQYF. In DNA, the CDR3 is TGTGCCAGCAGTGAAGGCAGGGGGAGATACGAGCAGTACTTC.

This sequence joins TRBV7-3 and TRBJ2-1; 7 nucleotides align to TRBD2. Trimming at V came to 1 base and at J to 9 bases, leaving 9 bases not matched to a gene. The CDR3 length is 15 residues. CDR1 is SGHTA and CDR2 is FQGTGA in the germline V gene. The CDR3 region has the DNA TGTGCCAGCAGCTTAAGCCCAGCGGGACTCGGTGAGCAGTTCTTC. Translation: CASSLSPAGLGEQFF.

Written as DNA, the CDR3 is TGTGCCAGCTCACCTCGAGACATTGGTAATTCACCCCTCCACTTT. This codes for CASSPRDIGNSPLHF. This sequence joins TRBV18 and TRBJ1-6; D unclear. Looked up from germline, CDR1 is KGHSH and CDR2 is LQKENI. The CDR3 contains 15 residues. V was shortened by 3 bases and J by 6 bases, with 12 bases between the two germline ends.

A few counts support this clone. CDR3 DNA: TGCAGCGTTGAGTCAGGGTATCGTGGAGCTTTCTTT. Its protein product is CSVESGYRGAFF. The rearrangement links TRBV29-1 to TRBJ1-1, with TRBD1 as a possible D gene (5 bases). This CDR3 comprises 12 residues. V dropped 3 bases and J dropped 10 bases, with 15 bases sitting between them. The V gene's germline CDR1 is SQVTM and CDR2 ANQGSEA. Full variable domain (rest looked up from reference TRBV29-1 and TRBJ1-1): SAVISQKPSRDICQRGTSLTIQCQVDSQVTMMFWYRQQPGQSLTLIATANQGSEATYESGFVIDKFPISRPNLTFSTLTVSNMSPEDSSIYLCSVESGYRGAFFGQGTRLTVV.

The chain has TRBV5-4 and TRBJ2-7; D possibly uses TRBD1 or TRBD2 (6 bases each). Germline CDR1 SGHNT, CDR2 YYREEE (reference sequence). This CDR3 has 12 amino acids. V gave up 6 bases and J gave up 6 bases, with 13 bases separating them. CDR3 residues: CASTTEGGEQYF. The CDR3 DNA sequence: TGTGCCAGCACCACCGAGGGGGGCGAGCAGTACTTC.

The gene calls are TRBV11-2 and TRBJ2-6; D remains ambiguous. Trimming took 2 bases from V and 1 from J, leaving 3 bases between them. The CDR3 loop spans 14 amino acids. CDR1 and CDR2 from the germline V gene are SGHAT and FQNNGV. The CDR3 is CASSLRSGANVLTF. The CDR3 DNA is TGTGCCAGCAGCTTAAGGTCTGGGGCCAACGTCCTGACTTTC.

V is TRBV18 and J is TRBJ1-1, with D unresolved. This CDR3 is 16 amino acids long. Deletions cut 1 base from V and 0 bases from J, with 12 bases between. Germline CDR1 is KGHSH and CDR2 is LQKENI. As DNA, the CDR3 is TGTGCCAGCTCACCACGACTGACCACCTTGAACACTGAAGCTTTCTTT. This gives the protein CASSPRLTTLNTEAFF. The full variable domain, rest sourced from reference TRBV18 and TRBJ1-1, is NAGVMQNPRHLVRRRGQEARLRCSPMKGHSHVYWYRQLPEEGLKFMVYLQKENIIDESGMPKERFSAEFPKEGPSILRIQQVVRGDSAAYFCASSPRLTTLNTEAFFGQGTRLTVV.

The genes are TRBV5-4 and TRBJ2-1, with 7 bases aligning to TRBD1. Germline loops: CDR1 SGHNT, CDR2 YYREEE (reference sequence). V shed 4 bases, J shed 0 bases, and the junction held 7 bases outside the gene matches. This CDR3 is built from 16 residues. The CDR3 nucleotides are TGTGCCAGCAGCACCCGACAGGGAAGCTCCTACAATGAGCAGTTCTTC. Protein sequence: CASSTRQGSSYNEQFF.

This clone is a singleton in its sample. This chain joins TRBV7-8 and TRBJ2-6; a weak D match, TRBD2 (6 bases). Deletions cut 2 bases from V and 10 bases from J, with 18 bases between. The germline V gene has CDR1 SGHVS and CDR2 FQNEAQ. The CDR3 totals 16 residues. CDR3 DNA sequence: TGTGCCAGCAGCTTACGGGGGAGGAAGCTCCATAACGTCCTGACTTTC. Translating gives CASSLRGRKLHNVLTF.

The gene calls are TRBV5-1 and TRBJ1-3, with D unclear. Germline V gene data show CDR1 as SGHRS and CDR2 as YFSETQ. V lost 4 bases and J lost 1, with 9 bases in between. CDR3 size: 14 residues. CDR3 residues: CASSREGSGNTIYF. DNA of the CDR3: TGCGCCAGCAGCCGGGAAGGATCTGGAAACACCATATATTTT.

This rearrangement joins TRBV7-3 to TRBJ2-3; 8 nucleotides match TRBD1. Per germline, CDR1 SGHTA and CDR2 FQGTGA. With 3 bases clipped from V and 1 base from J, the junction kept 0 bases outside the gene matches. This CDR3 spans 14 amino acids. CDR3 sequence (DNA): TGTGCCAGCAGCTTGGACAGGGGCACAGATACGCAGTATTTT. This translates into CASSLDRGTDTQYF.

This rearrangement joins TRBV5-1 to TRBJ2-7; 8 positions match TRBD1. J was trimmed by 2 bases and V by 5 bases; bases with no gene match: 9. The germline gives CDR1 SGHRS, CDR2 YFSETQ. The CDR3 is 15 amino acids. The CDR3: CASSYDGTGAYEQYF. CDR3 DNA: TGCGCCAGCAGTTATGACGGGACAGGAGCCTACGAGCAGTACTTC.